The 22 T cell receptor beta chains below were found in one sample sequenced in a study of PD-1 blockade in mismatch repair-deficient tumors. Clones were sequenced by immunoSEQ multiplex PCR, and TCRdb holds only the in-frame ones, with some missing. This sample has approximately 130,000 clones, with 86% found just once. This specimen consisted of peripheral blood, obtained 44 weeks after starting pembrolizumab. Receptors were obtained from an adult with mismatch repair-deficient cancer.

In this sample, this clone turned up once. The chain links TRBV7-2 to TRBJ2-3; D may be TRBD2 (6 bases). Germline lookup yields CDR1 SGHTA and CDR2 FQGNSA. The CDR3 runs to 15 residues. The V gene lost 7 bases and the J gene lost 2 bases, with 16 bases spanning the gap. CDR3 nucleotide sequence: TGTGCCAGCACCCCATGGGGGGTTTACACAGATACGCAGTATTTT. It encodes CASTPWGVYTDTQYF. The whole variable domain, remainder taken from reference TRBV7-2 and TRBJ2-3, is GAGVSQSPSNKVTEKGKDVELRCDPISGHTALYWYRQSLGQGLEFLIYFQGNSAPDKSGLPSDRFSAERTGGSVSTLTIQRTQQEDSAVYLCASTPWGVYTDTQYFGPGTRLTVL.

The V call is TRBV4-2, the J call TRBJ2-7, with D perhaps assigned TRBD1 or TRBD2 (5 bases each). Germline V gives CDR1 LGHNA, CDR2 YNFKEQ. CDR3 length: 16 amino acids. The V gene lost 0 bases and the J gene lost 7 bases, with 19 bases spanning the gap. The CDR3 sequence: CASSQEKRPDWGEQYF. DNA of the CDR3: TGTGCCAGCAGCCAAGAAAAGCGGCCCGACTGGGGGGAGCAGTACTTC.

J is TRBJ2-7 and V is TRBV5-6, with 15 positions matching TRBD2. The germline V gene encodes CDR1 SGHDT and CDR2 YYEEEE. Losses at the gene ends were 2 bases for V and 4 bases for J; bases not matched to a gene: 1. This CDR3 is 15 amino acids long. The DNA of the CDR3 is TGTGCCAGCAGCTTTGGGACTAGCGGGAGGTACGAGCAGTACTTC. Its translation: CASSFGTSGRYEQYF.

The V and J genes are TRBV11-1 and TRBJ2-7; D might be TRBD2 (5 bases). Germline CDR1 reads SGHAT; CDR2 reads FQDESV (reference sequence). V was pared by 1 base and J by 6 bases, with 16 bases between. There are 15 residues in the CDR3. Written as DNA, the CDR3 is TGTGCCAGCAGCTTAGAGCGGACTCACCCGTTCGAGCAGTACTTC. Encoded protein: CASSLERTHPFEQYF.

The rearrangement joins TRBV19 to TRBJ2-1, with D unclear. The length of the CDR3 is 12 residues. CDR1 LNHDA and CDR2 SQIVND come from the germline V gene (reference sequence). The CDR3 reads CATEAGDNEQFF. The CDR3, as DNA: TGTGCAACTGAGGCAGGAGACAATGAGCAGTTCTTC.

The rearrangement uses TRBV29-1 and TRBJ1-1, with 7 bases matching TRBD1. The trim removed 5 bases at V and 4 bases at J, leaving 4 bases unmatched. Per the germline V gene, CDR1 is SQVTM and CDR2 is ANQGSEA. This CDR3 comprises 12 residues. DNA of the CDR3: TGCAGCGTTAAGGACAGGCTCACTGAAGCTTTCTTT. Its translation: CSVKDRLTEAFF.

CDR3 coding DNA: TGTGCCAGCAGCGTTGGGGGAAATCCTTCCTACGAGCAGTACTTC. As protein: CASSVGGNPSYEQYF. The V call is TRBV9, the J call TRBJ2-7, with D perhaps given as TRBD1 or TRBD2 (5 bases each). This CDR3 comprises 15 residues. Deletions cut 2 bases from V and 1 base from J, with 13 bases between. CDR1 and CDR2 (germline): SGDLS, YYNGEE. The full variable domain, with the rest looked up from reference TRBV9 and TRBJ2-7, is DSGVTQTPKHLITATGQRVTLRCSPRSGDLSVYWYQQSLDQGLQFLIQYYNGEERAKGNILERFSAQQFPDLHSELNLSSLELGDSALYFCASSVGGNPSYEQYFGPGTRLTVT.

The V and J genes are TRBV6-5 and TRBJ1-3; D uncertain. The germline CDR1 and CDR2 sequences are MNHEY and SVGAGI. The CDR3 has 14 residues. Trimming removed 3 bases at V and 3 bases at J, with 9 bases between. In nucleotides, the CDR3 is TGTGCCAGCAGTTATGGCGGCCATGGAAACACCATATATTTT. Translated, it gives CASSYGGHGNTIYF.

The rearrangement uses TRBV7-6 and TRBJ2-7; D unclear. Germline CDR1 reads SGHVS; CDR2 reads FNYEAQ. CDR3 length: 13 amino acids. The ends were cut back, 0 bases at V and 0 bases at J, with 3 bases in the middle. CDR3 residues: CASSLASSYEQYF. In DNA form, the CDR3 reads TGTGCCAGCAGCTTAGCGTCCTCCTACGAGCAGTACTTC.

This clone was observed a single time. The chain couples TRBV7-9 to TRBJ2-5; TRBD1 aligns across 7 bases. Losses at the gene ends were 6 bases for V and 6 bases for J; bases not matched to a gene: 7. This CDR3 is built from 13 residues. Germline CDR1 reads SEHNR; CDR2 reads FQNEAQ (reference sequence). The CDR3 DNA reads as TGTGCCAGCAGTCTGGGGACAGTCAAGACCCAGTACTTC. Amino acids: CASSLGTVKTQYF.

This clone was counted once. The chain is built from TRBV29-1 and TRBJ1-1; D is undetermined. CDR3 length: 10 amino acids. CDR1 and CDR2 (germline): SQVTM, ANQGSEA. Between the trimmed V and J ends, which lost 1 base and 4 bases, there was a span of 1 base. The CDR3 nucleotides are TGCAGCGTTGAAGCCACTGAAGCTTTCTTT. The encoded protein is CSVEATEAFF.

This sequence joins TRBV27 and TRBJ2-1; TRBD2 aligns across 9 bases. Germline V CDR1 and CDR2: MNHEY, SMNVEV (reference sequence). The junction had 10 bases not matched to a gene; V was cut back by 7 bases and J by 3 bases. The CDR3 is 16 residues long. The CDR3 DNA follows: TGTGCCAGCACTTCCTTCAAGCGGGAGGACTACAATGAGCAGTTCTTC. Translation: CASTSFKREDYNEQFF.

The chain has TRBV5-4 and TRBJ2-1; D ambiguous. Germline V lookup: CDR1 SGHNT, CDR2 YYREEE (reference sequence). The ends were cut back, 10 bases at V and 5 bases at J, with 10 bases in the middle. This CDR3 has 11 residues. CDR3: CAANKDNEQFF. CDR3 sequence (DNA): TGTGCCGCGAACAAAGACAATGAGCAGTTCTTC. The full variable domain, rest sourced from reference TRBV5-4 and TRBJ2-1, is ETGVTQSPTHLIKTRGQQVTLRCSSQSGHNTVSWYQQALGQGPQFIFQYYREEENGRGNFPPRFSGLQFPNYSSELNVNALELDDSALYLCAANKDNEQFFGPGTRLTVL.

The rearrangement uses TRBV19 and TRBJ2-2; 8 nucleotides agree with TRBD2. Germline trimming cut 11 bases from V and 0 bases from J; bases unmatched to any gene: 5. The CDR3 is made up of 14 amino acids. Germline-derived CDR1 and CDR2 are LNHDA and SQIVND (reference sequence). In DNA form, the CDR3 reads TGTGCCGGACGACTAGCGTCGAACACCGGGGAGCTGTTTTTT. Protein: CAGRLASNTGELFF.

The chain is built from TRBV7-2 and TRBJ2-7; either TRBD1 or TRBD2 may supply D (5 bases each). With 7 bases removed from V and 3 bases from J, the gap between germline ends came to 19 bases. Germline V CDR1 and CDR2: SGHTA, FQGNSA. The CDR3 spans 15 residues. CDR3 sequence (DNA): TGTGCCAGCACTAAATGGGGGAAATTAGGCTACGAGCAGTACTTC. It translates to CASTKWGKLGYEQYF.

The V call is TRBV11-2, the J call TRBJ2-3; 9 nucleotides line up with TRBD2. The CDR3 is made up of 16 amino acids. Germline CDR1 SGHAT, CDR2 FQNNGV. The V segment lost 3 bases and the J segment 0 bases; nucleotides outside the gene matches: 4. CDR3 nucleotide sequence: TGTGCCAGCAGCTTGACTAGCGGAACTAGCACAGATACGCAGTATTTT. As protein: CASSLTSGTSTDTQYF. Full variable domain (outside the CDR3, taken from reference TRBV11-2 and TRBJ2-3): EAGVAQSPRYKIIEKRQSVAFWCNPISGHATLYWYQQILGQGPKLLIQFQNNGVVDDSQLPKDRFSAERLKGVDSTLKIQPAKLEDSAVYLCASSLTSGTSTDTQYFGPGTRLTVL.

The chain uses TRBV4-3 and TRBJ2-7; D is perhaps TRBD2 (7 bases). Germline-derived CDR1 and CDR2 are LGHNA and YSLEER. Trimming removed 4 bases from V and 2 bases from J, with 15 bases in between. The CDR3 has 15 amino acids. This chain's CDR3 is CASSLGKGGTYEQYF. The DNA for the CDR3 is TGCGCCAGCAGCCTGGGGAAGGGGGGGACCTACGAGCAGTACTTC.

The genes are TRBV6-1 and TRBJ2-3; 14 bases are a match to TRBD2. The germline CDR1 and CDR2 sequences are MNHNS and SASEGT. The CDR3 runs 16 residues. V lost 3 bases to trimming and J lost 5 bases; unmatched junction nucleotides: 4. CDR3 region: CASSDTGLAGGDTQYF. For the CDR3, the DNA is TGTGCCAGCAGTGACACTGGACTAGCGGGAGGAGATACGCAGTATTTT.

The chain employs TRBV28 and TRBJ2-3; TRBD2 matches at 7 bases. CDR3 size: 15 residues. CDR1 is MDHEN and CDR2 is SYDVKM in the germline V gene. V was clipped by 7 bases and J by 1 base; unmatched bases: 8. In nucleotides, the CDR3 is TGTGCCAGCACCAGATTGGCGGGAGGCACAGATACGCAGTATTTT. This gives the protein CASTRLAGGTDTQYF.

This clone was detected only once. The chain is built from TRBV7-8 and TRBJ2-1; 7 nucleotides agree with TRBD2. This CDR3 has 14 amino acids. V lost 7 bases and J lost 5; bases outside the gene matches: 8. CDR1 and CDR2 (germline): SGHVS, FQNEAQ. The CDR3 region has the DNA TGTGCCAGCACCCGACTAGCTGTTAACAATGAGCAGTTCTTC. It is translated as CASTRLAVNNEQFF.

This rearrangement joins TRBV29-1 to TRBJ2-5, with TRBD2 as a possible D gene (6 bases). V was shortened by 4 bases and J by 5 bases, with 20 bases between the two germline ends. The CDR3 runs to 15 residues. Germline CDR1 and CDR2: SQVTM and ANQGSEA. The CDR3 DNA reads as TGCAGCGTTGGGAATCCGGGAGTAAGTAGGGAGACCCAGTACTTC. This codes for CSVGNPGVSRETQYF.

V and J are TRBV2 and TRBJ2-3; TRBD2 agrees at 13 bases. The CDR3 is made up of 15 amino acids. Losses at the gene ends were 9 bases for V and 4 bases for J; bases not matched to a gene: 7. The germline gives CDR1 SNHLY, CDR2 FYNNEI. The CDR3 here is CARDGLAGASDTQYF. The DNA for the CDR3 is TGTGCCAGAGATGGACTAGCGGGAGCATCAGATACGCAGTATTTT. The full variable domain, completed using reference TRBV2 and TRBJ2-3, is EPEVTQTPSHQVTQMGQEVILRCVPISNHLYFYWYRQILGQKVEFLVSFYNNEISEKSEIFDDQFSVERPDGSNFTLKIRSTKLEDSAMYFCARDGLAGASDTQYFGPGTRLTVL.